A single sample gave rise to the 23 T cell receptor beta chains below, sequenced in a study of T cell changes during pregnancy in multiple sclerosis. Clones were sequenced by immunoSEQ multiplex PCR, and TCRdb holds only the in-frame ones, with some missing. The repertoire holds 75,000 to 95,000 clones, with 89% as singletons. The source was peripheral blood, collected in the first trimester of pregnancy. The receptors here all came from a female donor in good health, enrolled as a control in a pregnancy study.

This sequence joins TRBV7-9 and TRBJ1-4, with a weak D call TRBD1 (6 bases). Germline CDR1 and CDR2: SEHNR and FQNEAQ (reference sequence). The CDR3 spans 19 residues. Trimming removed 0 bases at V and 4 bases at J, with 21 bases between. As DNA, the CDR3 is TGTGCCAGCAGCTTAGCGAGGGGGTCAGTCGTCAGGAGTAATGAAAAACTGTTTTTT. Its translation is CASSLARGSVVRSNEKLFF.

The gene calls are TRBV6-5 and TRBJ1-1, with TRBD1 identical over 9 bases. The V segment lost 6 bases and the J segment 9 bases; nucleotides outside the gene matches: 8. The CDR3 contains 13 residues. Germline V gene sequence: CDR1 MNHEY, CDR2 SVGAGI. Written as DNA, the CDR3 is TGTGCCAGCAGCTACGACAGGGGGTCACAAGCTTTCTTT. Translating gives CASSYDRGSQAFF.

This clone was detected only once. The chain is built from TRBV28 and TRBJ2-5; 16 bases match TRBD2. Germline-derived CDR1 and CDR2 are MDHEN and SYDVKM. CDR3 length equals 19 residues. V was pared by 4 bases and J by 5 bases, with 13 bases of the junction left unmatched. For the CDR3, the DNA is TGTGCCAGCAGTTCCCGCCTAGGGACTAGCGGGAGGGCCCAGGAGACCCAGTACTTC. Its translation: CASSSRLGTSGRAQETQYF.

CDR3 DNA: TGTGCCAGCTCACCATTGGGCAGGGGTCGGACTGAAGCTTTCTTT. Residues: CASSPLGRGRTEAFF. The V gene is TRBV18, the J gene TRBJ1-1, with a possible D match to TRBD1 (6 bases). The CDR3 loop spans 15 amino acids. Germline CDR1 and CDR2: KGHSH and LQKENI. The V gene lost 2 bases and the J gene lost 5 bases, with 15 bases spanning the gap. The complete variable domain, with remaining parts taken from reference TRBV18 and TRBJ1-1, reads NAGVMQNPRHLVRRRGQEARLRCSPMKGHSHVYWYRQLPEEGLKFMVYLQKENIIDESGMPKERFSAEFPKEGPSILRIQQVVRGDSAAYFCASSPLGRGRTEAFFGQGTRLTVV.

The rearrangement links TRBV11-2 to TRBJ2-1; 8 bases are a match to TRBD2. Trimming cost V 2 bases and J 4 bases; bases outside gene matches: 1. This CDR3 spans 14 amino acids. Looked up from germline, CDR1 is SGHAT and CDR2 is FQNNGV. This CDR3 is CASSLIAGYNEQFF. The DNA of the CDR3 is TGTGCCAGCAGCTTAATAGCGGGGTACAATGAGCAGTTCTTC.

This chain connects TRBV27 to TRBJ2-7; 12 positions agree with TRBD2. Per the germline V gene, CDR1 is MNHEY and CDR2 is SMNVEV (reference sequence). The length of the CDR3 is 14 residues. The J segment lost 5 bases and the V segment lost 5 bases, leaving 4 bases of the junction unmatched. CDR3 nucleotides: TGTGCCAGCAGTGCCCGACTAGCGGGAGACGAGCAGTACTTC. It specifies CASSARLAGDEQYF.

This clone was found once. The chain couples TRBV27 to TRBJ2-2; tentatively, D is TRBD2 (5 bases). Germline-derived CDR1 and CDR2 are MNHEY and SMNVEV (reference sequence). The CDR3 has 15 residues. V was cut by 6 bases and J by 10 bases, with 21 bases left in between. The CDR3 sequence is CASRTSETTKVELFF. The CDR3 DNA is TGTGCCAGCAGGACCTCCGAGACTACTAAAGTGGAGCTGTTTTTT.

This sequence joins TRBV2 and TRBJ2-5, with a tentative D call TRBD2 (6 bases). V was trimmed by 5 bases and J by 7 bases, leaving 14 bases between them. The CDR3 consists of 13 residues. Germline V gene data show CDR1 as SNHLY and CDR2 as FYNNEI. The CDR3 DNA reads as TGTGCCAGCAGTTATGGACTGGGGGGGACCCAGTACTTC. The encoded protein is CASSYGLGGTQYF.

V usage is TRBV15 and J usage is TRBJ1-1; 9 bases map to TRBD1. Germline V gives CDR1 LNHNV, CDR2 YYDKDF (reference sequence). The CDR3 totals 14 residues. V shed 5 bases, J shed 3 bases, and the junction held 4 bases outside the gene matches. The CDR3 here is CATSPRDRDTEAFF. CDR3 nucleotides: TGTGCCACCAGCCCCCGGGACAGGGACACTGAAGCTTTCTTT.

CDR3 sequence: CASSVAVVAGRSGELFF. The CDR3, as DNA: TGTGCCAGCAGCGTAGCTGTCGTAGCGGGCAGGTCCGGGGAGCTGTTTTTT. The J gene is TRBJ2-2, the V gene TRBV9; TRBD2 matches 7 bases. Looked up from germline, CDR1 is SGDLS and CDR2 is YYNGEE. With 0 bases clipped from V and 6 bases from J, the junction kept 11 bases outside the gene matches. The CDR3 spans 17 residues.

V gene TRBV6-5 combines with J gene TRBJ1-5; D uncertain. The CDR3 extends over 14 amino acids. Germline V gene lookup returns CDR1 MNHEY and CDR2 SVGAGI. V was pared by 0 bases and J by 5 bases, with 8 bases between. CDR3 amino acids: CASSYSIADQPQHF. As DNA, the CDR3 is TGTGCCAGCAGTTACTCGATAGCGGATCAGCCCCAGCATTTT.

This chain joins TRBV21-1 and TRBJ2-2; TRBD2, the table's D call, lacks a check against the DNA. TRBV21-1 is a recognized pseudogene. This CDR3 is built from 16 residues. CDR3 bases: TGTGCCAGCAGCAAAACACTAGCGCGAATCACCGGGGAGCTGTTTTTT. Protein sequence: CASSKTLARITGELFF.

The gene calls are TRBV29-1 and TRBJ1-2; a weak D match, TRBD1 (6 bases). The CDR3 extends over 12 amino acids. The V end lost 6 bases, the J end lost 5 bases, and 13 bases lay between the germline ends. Germline CDR1 SQVTM, CDR2 ANQGSEA. CDR3 protein: CSVPKGTYGYTF. In DNA, the CDR3 is TGCAGCGTCCCGAAGGGGACATATGGCTACACCTTC.

CDR3 in DNA: TGTGCCAGCAGCTTAGCGGGCGGATCAGGGGCCCTGGGCGCGCAGTTCTTC. Translating gives CASSLAGGSGALGAQFF. V usage is TRBV7-2 and J usage is TRBJ2-1, with a possible D match to TRBD1 (6 bases). Germline CDR1 SGHTA, CDR2 FQGNSA. With 0 bases removed from V and 12 bases from J, the gap between germline ends came to 24 bases. There are 17 residues in the CDR3. The full variable domain, its missing parts supplied by reference TRBV7-2 and TRBJ2-1, is GAGVSQSPSNKVTEKGKDVELRCDPISGHTALYWYRQSLGQGLEFLIYFQGNSAPDKSGLPSDRFSAERTGGSVSTLTIQRTQQEDSAVYLCASSLAGGSGALGAQFFGPGTRLTVL.

In its sample, this clone was seen once. The genes are TRBV14 and TRBJ2-5; possibly TRBD1 for D (5 bases). CDR1 and CDR2 from the germline V gene are SGHDN and FVKESK. The CDR3 runs to 13 residues. Trimming stripped 6 bases from V and 1 base from J, with 9 bases between. CDR3 residues: CASSGALQETQYF. CDR3 sequence (DNA): TGTGCCAGCAGTGGGGCCCTCCAAGAGACCCAGTACTTC. Drawing the rest from reference TRBV14 and TRBJ2-5, the complete variable domain is EAGVTQFPSHSVIEKGQTVTLRCDPISGHDNLYWYRRVMGKEIKFLLHFVKESKQDESGMPNNRFLAERTGGTYSTLKVQPAELEDSGVYFCASSGALQETQYFGPGTRLLVL.

The chain uses TRBV7-6 and TRBJ2-1, with unresolved D. The CDR3 totals 15 residues. V was trimmed by 5 bases and J by 2 bases, leaving 13 bases between them. Germline V CDR1 and CDR2: SGHVS, FNYEAQ. The CDR3 DNA sequence: TGTGCCAGCAGCCCACACCAGGTGGCCTACAATGAGCAGTTCTTC. Protein sequence: CASSPHQVAYNEQFF. The full variable domain, in which reference TRBV7-6 and TRBJ2-1 provide the parts outside the CDR3, is GAGVSQSPRYKVTKRGQDVALRCDPISGHVSLYWYRQALGQGPEFLTYFNYEAQQDKSGLPNDRFSAERPEGSISTLTIQRTEQRDSAMYRCASSPHQVAYNEQFFGPGTRLTVL.

This clone has only one observation. The chain couples TRBV4-1 to TRBJ2-2, with D unresolved. V was clipped by 3 bases and J by 14 bases, with 22 bases between them. From germline, CDR1 is MGHRA and CDR2 YSYEKL. This CDR3 contains 15 residues. The CDR3 nucleotides are TGCGCCAGCAGCCAGGAACCCTTTAGCTCACTGTACCTGTTTTTT. Protein product: CASSQEPFSSLYLFF.

This clone was observed a single time. The chain carries TRBV13 and TRBJ2-1; possibly TRBD2 for D (5 bases). Germline V gives CDR1 PRHDT, CDR2 FYEKMQ (reference sequence). Trimming left V 7 bases short and J 3 bases short, with 13 bases between. The CDR3 is 14 residues long. The CDR3 DNA is TGTGCCAGCACCGTAACTAGTGTCTACAATGAGCAGTTCTTC. This encodes CASTVTSVYNEQFF.

This chain joins TRBV4-3 and TRBJ1-1; the D gene is possibly TRBD1 (6 bases). The germline V gene has CDR1 LGHNA and CDR2 YSLEER. With 4 bases removed from V and 1 base from J, the gap between germline ends came to 13 bases. The CDR3 runs 15 residues. The DNA of the CDR3 is TGCGCCAGCAGCCCAGTAAGGGGGGGGAACACTGAAGCTTTCTTT. It codes for CASSPVRGGNTEAFF.

The rearrangement links TRBV5-1 to TRBJ1-1; D is undetermined. The V gene lost 2 bases and the J gene lost 1 base, with 9 bases spanning the gap. Germline V gene lookup returns CDR1 SGHRS and CDR2 YFSETQ. CDR3 length equals 14 residues. This chain's CDR3 is CASSLTAGNTEAFF. The CDR3 DNA reads TGCGCCAGCAGCTTAACCGCAGGGAACACTGAAGCTTTCTTT.

The chain couples TRBV5-1 to TRBJ2-3; D is perhaps TRBD1 (6 bases). The CDR3 covers 15 residues. CDR1 and CDR2 from the germline V gene are SGHRS and YFSETQ. V gave up 3 bases and J gave up 1 base, with 12 bases separating them. The CDR3 protein is CASSSPRQGTDTQYF. CDR3 in DNA: TGCGCCAGCAGCTCCCCGCGACAGGGCACAGATACGCAGTATTTT.

The chain joins TRBV27 to TRBJ2-7, with 7 bases matching TRBD2. In germline, CDR1 is MNHEY, CDR2 SMNVEV (reference sequence). The CDR3 has 15 amino acids. The V and J ends lost 9 bases and 3 bases, in that order; junction bases with no gene match: 14. Here the CDR3 DNA reads TGTGCCAGATGGGTCGAAGGACTAGAGTTCTACGAGCAGTACTTC. As protein: CARWVEGLEFYEQYF.

The CDR3 DNA is TGTGCCAGCAGCAAACAGGGGCACGAGCAGTACTTC. This translates into CASSKQGHEQYF. The rearrangement links TRBV7-9 to TRBJ2-7, with 7 bases matching TRBD1. The CDR3 has 12 amino acids. V trimming: 5 bases; J trimming: 5 bases; junction bases outside the gene matches: 3. CDR1 is SEHNR, CDR2 FQNEAQ, per germline (reference sequence).